Each of the 32 T cell receptor beta chains below was sequenced from the same sample in a study of identical twins. MiXCR was run by TCRdb on the 5' RACE reads, yielding one entry per CDR3 protein. Seen here are under 300,000 distinct CDR3 sequences, about 8% observed once, and the top ten hold less than 4%. The same data also contributed to another study, on yellow fever vaccine responses in identical twins.

Sample: CD8+ T cells sorted from blood. These receptors were taken from a woman under 30 in good health.

The genes are TRBV6-6 and TRBJ2-2; D is unresolved. Germline CDR1 and CDR2: MNHNY and SVGAGI (reference sequence). Between the trimmed V and J ends, which lost 7 bases and 4 bases, there was a span of 7 bases. This CDR3 is built from 12 residues. CDR3 region: CASNLGTGELFF. In DNA, the CDR3 is TGTGCCAGCAACTTGGGCACCGGGGAGCTGTTTTTT.

This clonotype appeared many times. The J gene is TRBJ2-1, the V gene TRBV7-9, with 7 bases aligning to TRBD1. The CDR3 is made up of 14 amino acids. V trimming: 4 bases; J trimming: 4 bases; junction bases outside the gene matches: 4. Looked up from germline, CDR1 is SEHNR and CDR2 is FQNEAQ (reference sequence). In nucleotides, the CDR3 is TGTGCCAGCAGCTACCAGGACAGGTACAATGAGCAGTTCTTC. This gives the protein CASSYQDRYNEQFF.

The table lists this clonotype with many counts. CDR3 residues: CASLLSVVVGKNIQYF. The CDR3 DNA reads as TGTGCCAGTCTCCTCTCGGTCGTTGTCGGCAAAAACATTCAGTACTTC. This sequence joins TRBV6-1 and TRBJ2-4; D not certain. The CDR3 consists of 16 residues. V lost 9 bases to trimming and J lost 3 bases, with 21 bases between them. Germline assignment: CDR1 MNHNS and CDR2 SASEGT.

This clonotype was counted a few times. CDR3: CASSPDRVEQYF. The CDR3 DNA follows: TGTGCCAGCAGCCCCGACAGGGTCGAGCAGTACTTC. J is TRBJ2-7 and V is TRBV7-9, with TRBD1 matching over 7 bases. The CDR3 length is 12 residues. From germline, CDR1 is SEHNR and CDR2 FQNEAQ (reference sequence). J lost 6 bases, V lost 5 bases, and 4 bases had no gene match.

The sample holds a few counts of this clonotype. The chain joins TRBV29-1 to TRBJ2-3; 15 bases match TRBD2. J gave up 6 bases and V 8 bases, and 12 bases lay outside the gene matches. Germline lookup yields CDR1 SQVTM and CDR2 ANQGSEA. This CDR3 region has 16 residues. CDR3 sequence: CSTLGTSGRSPDTQYF. The DNA of the CDR3 is TGCAGCACCCTAGGGACTAGCGGGAGGTCCCCCGATACGCAGTATTTT.

This clonotype was observed a few times. The genes are TRBV12-3 or TRBV12-4 and TRBJ2-1; 11 bases are a match to TRBD2. J was trimmed by 5 bases and V by 5 bases; bases with no gene match: 8. This CDR3 comprises 16 residues. The CDR3 DNA reads TGTGCCAGCAGTCGAGATAGCGGGGGGGCTGACAATGAGCAGTTCTTC. Encoded protein: CASSRDSGGADNEQFF.

V gene TRBV14 combines with J gene TRBJ2-5; possible D gene TRBD1, 7 bases. Trimming removed 0 bases from V and 3 bases from J, with 17 bases in between. This CDR3 comprises 17 residues. Germline CDR1 and CDR2: SGHDN and FVKESK. The CDR3 nucleotides read TGTGCCAGCAGCCAAGATTCTCAGGGGGGTTGGAAAGAGACCCAGTACTTC. This sequence encodes CASSQDSQGGWKETQYF.

This rearrangement joins TRBV7-9 to TRBJ2-1, with 8 positions matching TRBD2. CDR1 is SEHNR, CDR2 FQNEAQ, per germline (reference sequence). The length of the CDR3 is 15 residues. The V segment lost 5 bases and the J segment 2 bases; nucleotides outside the gene matches: 5. CDR3 sequence reads: CASSPTSGPYNEQFF. The CDR3 region has the DNA TGTGCCAGCAGCCCTACTAGCGGACCCTACAATGAGCAGTTCTTC.

This chain uses TRBV7-3 with TRBJ2-1, with D uncertain. This CDR3 is built from 16 residues. Trimming shortened V by 6 bases and J by 0 bases, and 15 bases separated the two germline ends. The germline V gene encodes CDR1 SGHTA and CDR2 FQGTGA. The CDR3 is CASSPIGESSYNEQFF. DNA for the CDR3: TGTGCCAGCAGTCCAATCGGCGAGAGCTCCTACAATGAGCAGTTCTTC.

This clonotype has just a few counts. V usage is TRBV19 and J usage is TRBJ1-2; maybe TRBD1 (5 bases). This CDR3 spans 14 amino acids. Germline CDR1 and CDR2: LNHDA and SQIVND (reference sequence). V dropped 3 bases and J dropped 0 bases, with 8 bases sitting between them. CDR3 bases: TGTGCCAGTAGTATGAGAGGGGCTAACTATGGCTACACCTTC. Encoded protein: CASSMRGANYGYTF.

In nucleotides, the CDR3 is TGCAGTGCTAGAAGGTCTGGTTCCTACGAGCAGTACTTC. Translated: CSARRSGSYEQYF. V gene TRBV20-1 combines with J gene TRBJ2-7; D uncertain. This CDR3 contains 13 residues. With 2 bases removed from V and 1 base from J, the gap between germline ends came to 9 bases. Per the germline V gene, CDR1 is DFQATT and CDR2 is SNEGSKA (reference sequence).

This clonotype was seen ten or more times. The CDR3 sequence is CASSLVPAWSYEQYF. As DNA, the CDR3 is TGTGCCAGCAGCTTAGTCCCGGCCTGGTCCTACGAGCAGTACTTC. The rearrangement joins TRBV7-9 to TRBJ2-7, with D unclear. The ends were cut back, 1 base at V and 1 base at J, with 11 bases in the middle. There are 15 residues in the CDR3. Germline V CDR1 and CDR2: SEHNR, FQNEAQ (reference sequence).

In this sample, this clonotype turned up many times. The CDR3 nucleotides are TGTGCCAGCAGCTTTGGACTAGGCTACAATGAGCAGTTCTTC. Residues: CASSFGLGYNEQFF. The genes are TRBV11-2 and TRBJ2-1, with 7 positions matching TRBD2. The CDR3 covers 14 residues. Unmatched junction bases numbered 2, after V lost 3 bases and J lost 3 bases. Germline loops: CDR1 SGHAT, CDR2 FQNNGV.

In this sample, this clonotype turned up once. This chain's CDR3 is CASSEDPYEQFF. CDR3 DNA: TGTGCCAGCAGTGAGGATCCCTATGAGCAGTTCTTC. The chain carries TRBV2 and TRBJ2-1; the D is unclear. V lost 3 bases to trimming and J lost 8 bases, with 8 bases between them. The V gene's germline CDR1 is SNHLY and CDR2 FYNNEI. The CDR3 covers 12 residues. Full variable domain (rest looked up from reference TRBV2 and TRBJ2-1): EPEVTQTPSHQVTQMGQEVILRCVPISNHLYFYWYRQILGQKVEFLVSFYNNEISEKSEIFDDQFSVERPDGSNFTLKIRSTKLEDSAMYFCASSEDPYEQFFGPGTRLTVL.

The chain links TRBV21-1 to TRBJ1-2; TRBD1 is the table's D call, not checked against the DNA. TRBV21-1 has pseudogene status. This CDR3 region has 15 residues. CDR3: CASSIRDVGRYGYTF. The CDR3 nucleotides read TGTGCCAGCAGCATTCGGGACGTCGGGCGCTATGGCTACACCTTC.

A few counts support this clonotype. The J gene is TRBJ2-7, the V gene TRBV20-1; 11 nucleotides align to TRBD2. CDR1 and CDR2 from the germline V gene are DFQATT and SNEGSKA (reference sequence). The CDR3 sequence is 13 residues long. Trimming took 4 bases from V and 4 from J; bases not matched to a gene: 3. The CDR3 sequence: CSATSGRTYEQYF. In DNA form, the CDR3 reads TGCAGTGCTACTAGCGGGAGGACGTACGAGCAGTACTTC.

The CDR3 protein is CASSSGQGNQPQHF. In DNA, the CDR3 is TGTGCCAGCAGTTCCGGACAGGGGAATCAGCCCCAGCATTTT. V gene TRBV6-5 combines with J gene TRBJ1-5; TRBD1 agrees at 9 bases. V was pared by 4 bases and J by 4 bases, with 2 bases of the junction left unmatched. The CDR3 is 14 amino acids. Germline assignment: CDR1 MNHEY and CDR2 SVGAGI.

This clonotype was picked up many times. The genes are TRBV20-1 and TRBJ2-3, with 9 bases identical to TRBD2. This CDR3 has 16 amino acids. Trimming at V came to 5 bases and at J to 0 bases, leaving 9 bases not matched to a gene. The germline V gene has CDR1 DFQATT and CDR2 SNEGSKA (reference sequence). CDR3 region: CSAVGLAGTSTDTQYF. In nucleotides, the CDR3 is TGCAGTGCTGTGGGACTAGCAGGGACTAGCACAGATACGCAGTATTTT.

The chain employs TRBV2 and TRBJ2-7, with 8 bases fitting TRBD1. The CDR3 length is 16 residues. Trimming removed 4 bases from V and 2 bases from J; junction bases left unmatched: 10. Germline-derived CDR1 and CDR2 are SNHLY and FYNNEI. The CDR3 loop is CASSVAPGQGAYEQYF. CDR3 sequence (DNA): TGTGCCAGCAGTGTAGCCCCTGGACAGGGAGCCTACGAGCAGTACTTC. The full variable domain, its missing parts supplied by reference TRBV2 and TRBJ2-7, is EPEVTQTPSHQVTQMGQEVILRCVPISNHLYFYWYRQILGQKVEFLVSFYNNEISEKSEIFDDQFSVERPDGSNFTLKIRSTKLEDSAMYFCASSVAPGQGAYEQYFGPGTRLTVT.

This clonotype was counted many times. The chain carries TRBV7-2 and TRBJ2-2; 8 nucleotides line up with TRBD2. Germline V gene sequence: CDR1 SGHTA, CDR2 FQGNSA. This CDR3 has 13 amino acids. Trimming removed 11 bases from V and 3 bases from J; junction bases left unmatched: 5. The CDR3 reads CAGAGVDTGELFF. The CDR3 DNA reads as TGTGCCGGAGCGGGAGTAGACACCGGGGAGCTGTTTTTT.

This clonotype occurred a few times. The chain recombines TRBV15 with TRBJ2-1; 12 positions agree with TRBD2. V shed 0 bases and J 7 bases; nucleotides not matched to a gene: 13. Germline CDR1 is LNHNV and CDR2 is YYDKDF (reference sequence). The CDR3 loop spans 19 amino acids. The chain's CDR3 is CATSREPPRLAGEGNEQFF. In DNA, the CDR3 is TGTGCCACCAGCAGAGAGCCCCCGCGACTAGCGGGAGAGGGAAATGAGCAGTTCTTC.

Comments on this clonotype: This may be a read error, as it is one base from a much larger clone. DNA of the CDR3: TGCGCCAGCAGCCAAGAAAAGGGACACGAGCTGTACTTC. Amino acid sequence: CASSQEKGHELYF. The chain carries TRBV4-3 and TRBJ2-7; D is possibly TRBD1 (6 bases). CDR3 size: 13 residues. Looked up from germline, CDR1 is LGHNA and CDR2 is YSLEER.

The genes are TRBV2 and TRBJ2-7, with D possibly being TRBD1 (6 bases). Germline loops: CDR1 SNHLY, CDR2 FYNNEI. The CDR3 length is 14 residues. Trimming removed 8 bases from V and 3 bases from J, with 17 bases in between. The CDR3 here is CASSTFGQNYEQYF. Written as DNA, the CDR3 is TGTGCCAGCTCTACTTTCGGACAGAACTACGAGCAGTACTTC.

At least ten counts were recorded for this clonotype. The gene calls are TRBV24-1 and TRBJ2-1; TRBD2 agrees at 9 bases. Per the germline V gene, CDR1 is KGHDR and CDR2 is SFDVKD. This CDR3 is 16 amino acids long. Trimming removed 3 bases from V and 1 base from J; junction bases left unmatched: 3. CDR3: CATSDLSGRSYNEQFF. In DNA form, the CDR3 reads TGTGCCACCAGTGATCTGAGCGGGAGGTCCTACAATGAGCAGTTCTTC.

This clonotype has ten or more counts. Since a much larger clone is just one base distant, this may be a read error. The rearrangement joins TRBV27 to TRBJ2-7; D is uncertain. Germline CDR1 is MNHEY and CDR2 is SMNVEV (reference sequence). Trimming left V 2 bases short and J 5 bases short, with 4 bases between. This CDR3 region has 11 residues. The CDR3 is CASSLGDEQYF. In DNA form, the CDR3 reads TGTGCCAGCAGTTTAGGGGACGAGCAGTACTTC.

This clonotype showed up many times. J is TRBJ2-7 and V is TRBV7-2, with 9 bases lining up with TRBD1. J lost 3 bases, V lost 4 bases, and 4 bases had no gene match. The germline V gene encodes CDR1 SGHTA and CDR2 FQGNSA. The CDR3 is made up of 14 amino acids. CDR3 protein: CASSWRQGVYEQYF. DNA of the CDR3: TGTGCCAGCAGCTGGAGACAGGGGGTCTACGAGCAGTACTTC.

This clonotype was counted only a few times. The V gene is TRBV3-1, the J gene TRBJ2-1, with D perhaps given as TRBD1 or TRBD2 (5 bases each). Trimming took off 4 bases at V and 9 bases at J, with 16 bases between the two ends. This CDR3 is 14 amino acids long. Germline CDR1 LGHDT, CDR2 YNNKEL (reference sequence). CDR3 nucleotide sequence: TGTGCCAGCAGCCTCCCCCTGCCCGGGACTGAGCAGTTCTTC. Residues: CASSLPLPGTEQFF.

This clonotype was seen many times. The gene calls are TRBV29-1 and TRBJ2-1; TRBD2 might be the D (7 bases). V dropped 2 bases and J dropped 8 bases, with 22 bases sitting between them. The CDR3 covers 16 residues. Germline CDR1 is SQVTM and CDR2 is ANQGSEA. The CDR3 bases are TGCAGCGTTGAACGGGGGCTGGGGAGGGCCTTGGATGAGCAGTTCTTC. Its translation: CSVERGLGRALDEQFF.

The V call is TRBV2, the J call TRBJ1-2, with D unclear. CDR3 size: 13 residues. V lost 3 bases and J lost 4, with 9 bases in between. The germline V gene encodes CDR1 SNHLY and CDR2 FYNNEI. Here the CDR3 DNA reads TGTGCCAGCAGTGAGTGGCAGTTCTATGGCTACACCTTC. Amino acid sequence: CASSEWQFYGYTF.

The chain recombines TRBV4-3 with TRBJ1-1, with a possible D match to TRBD1 (5 bases). Trimming removed 0 bases at V and 6 bases at J, with 14 bases between. The CDR3 is made up of 15 amino acids. In germline, CDR1 is LGHNA, CDR2 YSLEER. The CDR3 reads CASSQDPGTYPEAFF. The CDR3, as DNA: TGCGCCAGCAGCCAAGATCCCGGGACCTACCCTGAAGCTTTCTTT.

The chain employs TRBV5-1 and TRBJ2-1, with D perhaps matching TRBD1 (6 bases). CDR1 is SGHRS and CDR2 is YFSETQ in the germline V gene. Trimming took off 3 bases at V and 3 bases at J, with 19 bases between the two ends. The CDR3 consists of 17 residues. CDR3 residues: CASSWGQGGEYYNEQFF. The CDR3 nucleotides read TGCGCCAGCAGCTGGGGGCAAGGGGGAGAATACTACAATGAGCAGTTCTTC.

The sample holds a few counts of this clonotype. The chain links TRBV21-1 to TRBJ1-5; the table's D call, TRBD1, has no DNA check behind it. TRBV21-1 is described as a pseudogene. The CDR3 has 19 amino acids. CDR3 sequence: CASPRDRDRLYGGNQPQHF. CDR3 DNA: TGTGCCAGCCCTAGGGACCGGGACAGGTTATATGGGGGCAATCAGCCCCAGCATTTT.